A selection of T cell receptor beta chains follows, all from one sample in a study of blood T cell repertoires in COVID-19. Sequencing used immunoSEQ multiplex PCR; TCRdb keeps in-frame clones, though not all of them. The data contain about 36,000 clones, 75% to 85% of them singletons. Sequencing used peripheral blood. These receptors all stem from a human donor in a cohort sampled during active or convalescent COVID-19. The donor label of this sample is uncertain. Each CDR3 is given with its conserved first and last residue. Fields, in order: J gene, V gene, CDR3 length, clone size, D gene, CDR3 DNA, CDR3 protein. The D gene is left open where the match is weak. The listing skips clone size in some rows; elsewhere it reads once, few, many or a size class.

j_call: TRBJ1-1
v_call: TRBV7-9
cdr3_length: 13
clone_size: NA
d_call: NA
cdr3_nt: TGTGCCAGCAGCTTAACGGTGAACACTGAAGCTTTCTTT
cdr3_aa: CASSLTVNTEAFF

j_call: TRBJ2-1
v_call: TRBV5-6
cdr3_length: 12
clone_size: NA
d_call: NA
cdr3_nt: TGTGCCAGCAGCTACGCGGGCACTGAGCAGTTCTTC
cdr3_aa: CASSYAGTEQFF

j_call: TRBJ1-2
v_call: TRBV6-5
cdr3_length: 15
clone_size: once
d_call: NA
cdr3_nt: TGTGCCAGCTCCCAAGGGGACTATAGGACGTATGGCTACACCTTC
cdr3_aa: CASSQGDYRTYGYTF

j_call: TRBJ2-5
v_call: TRBV2
cdr3_length: 13
clone_size: NA
d_call: NA
cdr3_nt: TGTGCCAGCAGTGTGAGCGATCGGGAGACCCAGTACTTC
cdr3_aa: CASSVSDRETQYF

j_call: TRBJ1-1
v_call: TRBV11-2
cdr3_length: 14
clone_size: NA
d_call: TRBD1
cdr3_nt: TGTGCCAGCAGCTTAGGACAGGGACGGACTGAAGCTTTCTTT
cdr3_aa: CASSLGQGRTEAFF

j_call: TRBJ1-6
v_call: TRBV19
cdr3_length: 16
clone_size: NA
d_call: NA
cdr3_nt: TGTGCCTTAGCCCTGAAGTATACAGGGTTTGGTTCACCCCTCCACTTT
cdr3_aa: CALALKYTGFGSPLHF

j_call: TRBJ2-1
v_call: TRBV29-1
cdr3_length: 13
clone_size: once
d_call: TRBD2
cdr3_nt: TGCAGCGTTCGAGCGGGAGGGGGCAATGAGCAGTTCTTC
cdr3_aa: CSVRAGGGNEQFF

j_call: TRBJ1-5
v_call: TRBV15
cdr3_length: 13
clone_size: NA
d_call: NA
cdr3_nt: TGTGCCACCAGCAGAAGCTCCAATCAGCCCCAGCATTTT
cdr3_aa: CATSRSSNQPQHF

j_call: TRBJ2-1
v_call: TRBV6-5
cdr3_length: 15
clone_size: few
d_call: TRBD2
cdr3_nt: TGTGCCAGCAGTTACTCACTAGCGGGAGGAGGTGAGCAGTTCTTC
cdr3_aa: CASSYSLAGGGEQFF

j_call: TRBJ2-2
v_call: TRBV7-9
cdr3_length: 14
clone_size: NA
d_call: NA
cdr3_nt: TGTGCCAGCAAACGACTACCGAACACCGGGGAGCTGTTTTTT
cdr3_aa: CASKRLPNTGELFF

j_call: TRBJ1-1
v_call: TRBV29-1
cdr3_length: 11
clone_size: few
d_call: NA
cdr3_nt: TGCAGCGTGAGGGCGAACACTGAAGCTTTCTTT
cdr3_aa: CSVRANTEAFF

j_call: TRBJ1-2
v_call: TRBV7-9
cdr3_length: 15
clone_size: few
d_call: TRBD1
cdr3_nt: TGTGCCAGCAGCTTAGCGGCAGGGGGCGCCTATGGCTACACCTTC
cdr3_aa: CASSLAAGGAYGYTF

j_call: TRBJ2-3
v_call: TRBV19
cdr3_length: 14
clone_size: NA
d_call: NA
cdr3_nt: TGTGCCAGTGCTTCCCGACAGGGCACAGATACGCAGTATTTT
cdr3_aa: CASASRQGTDTQYF

j_call: TRBJ2-7
v_call: TRBV23-1
cdr3_length: 16
clone_size: NA
d_call: NA
cdr3_nt: TGCGCCAGCAGTCAATTCGAGGCCAAACAAGCCTACGAGCAGTACTTC
cdr3_aa: CASSQFEAKQAYEQYF

j_call: TRBJ1-1
v_call: TRBV24-1
cdr3_length: 13
clone_size: NA
d_call: NA
cdr3_nt: TGTGCCACCAGTGATTTTCGGGGCAGGGGAGCTTTCTTT
cdr3_aa: CATSDFRGRGAFF

j_call: TRBJ1-2
v_call: TRBV9
cdr3_length: 13
clone_size: NA
d_call: TRBD1
cdr3_nt: TGTGCCAGCAGCGTTGGACAGGGATATGGCTACACCTTC
cdr3_aa: CASSVGQGYGYTF

j_call: TRBJ1-4
v_call: TRBV18
cdr3_length: 15
clone_size: few
d_call: TRBD1
cdr3_nt: TGTGCCAGCTCACCACCTGAGGGGGCGCGCGAAAAACTGTTTTTT
cdr3_aa: CASSPPEGAREKLFF

j_call: TRBJ2-5
v_call: TRBV29-1
cdr3_length: 13
clone_size: NA
d_call: TRBD2
cdr3_nt: TGCAGCGCACAGACTAGCGGTTTGCAGACCCAGTACTTC
cdr3_aa: CSAQTSGLQTQYF

j_call: TRBJ2-1
v_call: TRBV5-6
cdr3_length: 11
clone_size: NA
d_call: NA
cdr3_nt: TGTGCCAGCAGCTTGAGCGGGGGACAGCTCTTC
cdr3_aa: CASSLSGGQLF

j_call: TRBJ2-6
v_call: TRBV24-1
cdr3_length: 16
clone_size: NA
d_call: NA
cdr3_nt: TGTGCCACCAGTGGTTCGATCCAACTAGGGGCCAACGTCCTGACTTTC
cdr3_aa: CATSGSIQLGANVLTF

j_call: TRBJ1-2
v_call: TRBV7-2
cdr3_length: 15
clone_size: once
d_call: TRBD1
cdr3_nt: TGTGCCAGCAGCTTAGGGGACAGCCCCAACTATGGCTACACCTTC
cdr3_aa: CASSLGDSPNYGYTF

j_call: TRBJ2-4
v_call: TRBV11-3
cdr3_length: 17
clone_size: NA
d_call: TRBD1
cdr3_nt: TGTGCCAGCGCTTCGACGCTAGGGGGCGAACGGAAAAACATTCAGTACTTC
cdr3_aa: CASASTLGGERKNIQYF

j_call: TRBJ2-2
v_call: TRBV5-1
cdr3_length: 17
clone_size: NA
d_call: TRBD1
cdr3_nt: TGCGCCAGCAGCTTGGGGGGACAGGGGGCGAGCACCGGGGAGCTGTTTTTT
cdr3_aa: CASSLGGQGASTGELFF

j_call: TRBJ2-2
v_call: TRBV4-1
cdr3_length: 18
clone_size: NA
d_call: NA
cdr3_nt: TGCGCCAGCAGCCAGGGCAAAACAGGGACCGCAAGCACCGGGGAGCTGTTTTTT
cdr3_aa: CASSQGKTGTASTGELFF

j_call: TRBJ2-7
v_call: TRBV9
cdr3_length: 15
clone_size: NA
d_call: TRBD2
cdr3_nt: TGTGCCAGCAGTGATCAAGCTAGCGGGGCTTACGAGCAGTACTTC
cdr3_aa: CASSDQASGAYEQYF

j_call: TRBJ2-7
v_call: TRBV7-2
cdr3_length: 15
clone_size: NA
d_call: TRBD2
cdr3_nt: TGTGCCAGCAGCCCTTCTAGCGGTCCGTCCTACGAGCAGTACTTC
cdr3_aa: CASSPSSGPSYEQYF